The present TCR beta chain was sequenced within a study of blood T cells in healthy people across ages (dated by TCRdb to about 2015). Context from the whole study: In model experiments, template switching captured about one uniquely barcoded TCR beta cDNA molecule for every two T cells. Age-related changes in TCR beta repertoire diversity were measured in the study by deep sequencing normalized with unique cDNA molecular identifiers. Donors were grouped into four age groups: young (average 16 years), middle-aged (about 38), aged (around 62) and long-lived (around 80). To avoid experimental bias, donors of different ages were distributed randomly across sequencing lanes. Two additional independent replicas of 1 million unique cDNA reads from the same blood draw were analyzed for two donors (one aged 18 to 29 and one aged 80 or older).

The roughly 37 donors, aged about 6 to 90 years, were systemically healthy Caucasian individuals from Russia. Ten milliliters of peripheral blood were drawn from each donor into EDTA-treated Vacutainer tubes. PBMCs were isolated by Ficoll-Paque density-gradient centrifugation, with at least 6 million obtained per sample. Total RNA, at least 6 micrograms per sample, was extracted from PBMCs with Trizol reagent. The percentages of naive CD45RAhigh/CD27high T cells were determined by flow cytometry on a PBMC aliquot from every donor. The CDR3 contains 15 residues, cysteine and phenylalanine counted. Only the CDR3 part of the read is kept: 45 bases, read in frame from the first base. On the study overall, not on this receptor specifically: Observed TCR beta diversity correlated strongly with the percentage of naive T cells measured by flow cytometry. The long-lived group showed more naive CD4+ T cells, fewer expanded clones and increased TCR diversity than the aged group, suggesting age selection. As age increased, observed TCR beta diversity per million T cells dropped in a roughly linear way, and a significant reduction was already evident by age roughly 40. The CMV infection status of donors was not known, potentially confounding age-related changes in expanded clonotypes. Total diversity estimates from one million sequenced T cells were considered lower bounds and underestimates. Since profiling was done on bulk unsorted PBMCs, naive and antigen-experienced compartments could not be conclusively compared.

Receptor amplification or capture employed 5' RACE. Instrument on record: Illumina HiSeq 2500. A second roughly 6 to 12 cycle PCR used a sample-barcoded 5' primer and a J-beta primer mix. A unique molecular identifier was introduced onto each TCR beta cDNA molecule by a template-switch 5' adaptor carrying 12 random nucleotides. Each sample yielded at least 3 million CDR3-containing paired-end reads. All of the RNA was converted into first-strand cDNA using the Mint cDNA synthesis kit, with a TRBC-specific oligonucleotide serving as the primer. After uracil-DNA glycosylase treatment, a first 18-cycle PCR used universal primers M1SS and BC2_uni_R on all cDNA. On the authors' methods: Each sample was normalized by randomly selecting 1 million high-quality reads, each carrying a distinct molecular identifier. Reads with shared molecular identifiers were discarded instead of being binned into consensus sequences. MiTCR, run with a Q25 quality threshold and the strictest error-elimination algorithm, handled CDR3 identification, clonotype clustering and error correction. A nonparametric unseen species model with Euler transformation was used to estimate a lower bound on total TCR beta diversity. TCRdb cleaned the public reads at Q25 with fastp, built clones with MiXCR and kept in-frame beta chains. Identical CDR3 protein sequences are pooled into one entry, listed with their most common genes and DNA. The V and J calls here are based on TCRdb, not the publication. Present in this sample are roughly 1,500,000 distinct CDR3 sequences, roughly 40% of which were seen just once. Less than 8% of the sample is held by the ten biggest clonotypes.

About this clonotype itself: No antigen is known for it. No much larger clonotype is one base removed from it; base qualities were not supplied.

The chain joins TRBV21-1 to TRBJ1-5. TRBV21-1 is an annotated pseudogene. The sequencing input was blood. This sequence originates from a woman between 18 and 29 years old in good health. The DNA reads TGTGCCAGCAGCAATCCCCCTCCCGTCGGTCAGCCCCAGCATTTT. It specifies CASSNPPPVGQPQHF.